The subject of this entry is one TCR beta chain. The antigen is not known. This specimen comes from a study of radiation and T cells in renal cell carcinoma. General observations from the study: In blood, top tumor clones expanded by 2 weeks, shrinking by 4.

Time point specified: blood 4 weeks post-SBRT, at nephrectomy. As to treatment: 15 Gy SBRT to primary tumor, nephrectomy 4 weeks later. Nephrectomy followed 15 Gy stereotactic body radiation by 4 weeks. After SBRT, blood was collected at 2 and 4 weeks, plus baseline. The patient's renal cell carcinoma had clear cell pathology. V was trimmed by 0 bases and J by 6 bases, leaving 11 bases between them. The CDR3 length is 14 residues. Germline V gene data show CDR1 as MNHNS and CDR2 as SASEGT. Assay used: immunoSEQ multiplex PCR; TCRdb lists only in-frame clones, some missing. The table has about 170,000 clones, roughly 90% seen once; the top ten hold 11%.

The V and J genes are TRBV6-1 and TRBJ1-1; D call uncertain. The sample consisted of blood, taken from a patient whose treatment included radiotherapy and nephrectomy. This receptor was identified in a woman in her fifties or sixties with renal cell carcinoma. The CDR3 coding sequence is TGTGCCAGCAGTGAAGCGGTAAGAGGCGCTGAAGCTTTCTTT. The encoded protein is CASSEAVRGAEAFF.